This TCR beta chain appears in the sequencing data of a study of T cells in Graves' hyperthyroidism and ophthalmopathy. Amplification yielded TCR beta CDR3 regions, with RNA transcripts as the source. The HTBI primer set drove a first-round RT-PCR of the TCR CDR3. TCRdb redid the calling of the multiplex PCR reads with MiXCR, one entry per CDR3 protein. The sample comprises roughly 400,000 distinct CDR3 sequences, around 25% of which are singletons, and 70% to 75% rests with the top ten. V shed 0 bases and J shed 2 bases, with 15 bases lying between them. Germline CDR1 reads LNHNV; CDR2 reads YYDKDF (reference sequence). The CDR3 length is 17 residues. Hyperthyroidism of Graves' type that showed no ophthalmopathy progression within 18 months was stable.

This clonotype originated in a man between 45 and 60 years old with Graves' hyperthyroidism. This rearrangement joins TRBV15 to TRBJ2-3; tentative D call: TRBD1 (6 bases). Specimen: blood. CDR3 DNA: TGTGCCACCAGCAGAGATTATACAGGGCAGATCACAGATACGCAGTATTTT. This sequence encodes CATSRDYTGQITDTQYF.